The subject of this entry is one TCR beta chain. The protocol was immunoSEQ multiplex PCR, while the TCRdb copy is restricted to in-frame clones and leaves out a portion. In the table there are over 100,000 clones, 84% of which are singletons. V gave up 4 bases and J gave up 2 bases; unmatched junction bases: 3. Per germline, CDR1 SGHNT and CDR2 YYREEE (reference sequence). The CDR3 length is 16 residues. The data are from a study of blood T cell repertoires in COVID-19. Study overall: COVID-19 samples, acute and convalescent, were from the United States, Italy and Spain.

The chain combines TRBV5-4 with TRBJ2-5; TRBD2 agrees at 15 bases. The source material was peripheral blood. The receptor was isolated from a man aged 35 to 55 with active or convalescent COVID-19. The CDR3 loop reads CASSRTSGGAQETQYF. CDR3 sequence (DNA): TGTGCCAGCAGCCGGACTAGCGGGGGGGCACAAGAGACCCAGTACTTC.